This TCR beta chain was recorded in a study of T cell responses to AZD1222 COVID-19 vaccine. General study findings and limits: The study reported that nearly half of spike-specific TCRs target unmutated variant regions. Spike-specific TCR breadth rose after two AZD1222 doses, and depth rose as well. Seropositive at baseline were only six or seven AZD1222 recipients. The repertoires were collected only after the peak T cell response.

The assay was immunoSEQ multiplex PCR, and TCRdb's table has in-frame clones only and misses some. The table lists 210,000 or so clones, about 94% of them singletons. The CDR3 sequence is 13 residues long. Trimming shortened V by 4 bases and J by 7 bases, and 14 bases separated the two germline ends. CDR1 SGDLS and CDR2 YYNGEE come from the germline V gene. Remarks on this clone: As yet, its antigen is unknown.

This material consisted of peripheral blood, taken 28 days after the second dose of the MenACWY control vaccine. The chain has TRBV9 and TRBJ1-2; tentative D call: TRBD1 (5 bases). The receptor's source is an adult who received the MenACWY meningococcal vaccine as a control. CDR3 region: CASSYALGVGYTF. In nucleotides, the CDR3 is TGTGCCAGCAGCTACGCATTAGGGGTTGGCTACACCTTC. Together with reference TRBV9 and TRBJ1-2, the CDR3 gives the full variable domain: DSGVTQTPKHLITATGQRVTLRCSPRSGDLSVYWYQQSLDQGLQFLIQYYNGEERAKGNILERFSAQQFPDLHSELNLSSLELGDSALYFCASSYALGVGYTFGSGTRLTVV.